This T cell receptor beta chain stems from a study of cytomegalovirus exposure and HLA in healthy donors. V was cut by 0 bases and J by 3 bases, with 16 bases left in between. This CDR3 is built from 16 residues. Germline loops: CDR1 SGHRS, CDR2 YFSETQ. PCR involved 60 Vbeta and 13 Jbeta primers. Clones were read by immunoSEQ multiplex PCR, and TCRdb kept only the in-frame ones, dropping some. Found here are around 130,000 clones, around 70% of them singletons; the top ten hold approximately 2.1%. The sample consisted of PBMCs. This receptor was obtained from a woman in her thirties or forties in good health and CMV-seropositive. V is TRBV5-1 and J is TRBJ2-7; D may be TRBD1 (6 bases). The chain's CDR3 is CASSLARKGQHYEQYF. DNA for the CDR3: TGCGCCAGCAGCTTGGCTCGGAAAGGACAGCACTACGAGCAGTACTTC.